The source of this T cell receptor beta chain is a study of identical twins. Germline V CDR1 and CDR2: DFQATT, SNEGSKA (reference sequence). Trimming shortened V by 6 bases and J by 7 bases, and 13 bases separated the two germline ends. The CDR3 totals 11 residues. Study-wide points: Models predicted too little out-of-frame TCR alpha sharing in monozygotic twins.

Addition of a universal primer site occurred through template switching, and cDNA carried unique molecular identifiers. Each CDR3 protein gets one entry after TCRdb re-called the 5' RACE reads with MiXCR. Found here are 1.5 million or so distinct CDR3 sequences, more than 30% of them singletons; the top ten hold approximately 0.29%. Comments on this clonotype: What it binds is unknown.

The sequence came from a newborn girl in good health. The material sequenced was cord blood. The V call is TRBV20-1, the J call TRBJ2-7; a weak D match, TRBD1 (5 bases). The CDR3 nucleotides are TGCAGTGCAATGACAGTTCAAGAGCAGTACTTC. This gives the protein CSAMTVQEQYF.